This record concerns one TCR beta chain sequence. No antigen is known for it. The junction shows a germline mismatch at one end, possibly a read error. The sample belongs to a study of blood T cells in healthy people across ages. Findings and caveats of the study: Naive and antigen-experienced cells were not separated, limiting conclusive comparison. In older individuals, TCR beta diversity per million T cells was lower, falling roughly linearly with age. The study found TCR beta diversity correlated strongly with naive T cell percentage.

A second PCR, run for about 7 to 11 cycles, used a sample-barcoded 5' primer plus a J-beta primer mix. TCRdb used MiXCR to reprocess the 5' RACE reads, holding one entry per CDR3 protein. The sample has fewer than 700,000 distinct CDR3 sequences, around half seen once. Sequencing was performed on blood. This sequence originates from a man at least 80 years old in good health.

DNA of the CDR3: TGCAGCGTTGAAGGTAGCGGGGTTGGTAACATTCAGGACTTC. Translating gives CSVEGSGVGNIQDF. This chain links TRBV29-1 with TRBJ2-4; 8 bases agree with TRBD2. CDR1 is SQVTM, CDR2 ANQGSEA, per germline. The CDR3 sequence is 14 residues long.